One sample yielded the 29 T cell receptor beta chains listed below, sequenced in a study of PD-L1 blockade in urothelial cancer. Assay used: immunoSEQ multiplex PCR; TCRdb lists only in-frame clones, some missing. This table has 130,000 or so clones, less than 85% appearing once. Sample time point: pretreatment peripheral blood. The input for sequencing was PBMCs, taken around atezolizumab (anti-PD-L1) treatment. These receptors were collected from a man aged 50 or older with urothelial cancer.

V usage is TRBV4-1 and J usage is TRBJ2-3; D may be TRBD1 (6 bases). The CDR3 runs 16 residues. The germline gives CDR1 MGHRA, CDR2 YSYEKL. V was clipped by 3 bases and J by 2 bases, with 15 bases between them. The CDR3 bases are TGCGCCAGCAGCCACCCGAGGCAGGGGTACACAGATACGCAGTATTTT. It encodes CASSHPRQGYTDTQYF.

The chain has TRBV14 and TRBJ2-1; D is perhaps TRBD1 (5 bases). The germline gives CDR1 SGHDN, CDR2 FVKESK. This CDR3 has 17 amino acids. V gave up 4 bases and J gave up 7 bases, with 23 bases separating them. DNA for the CDR3: TGTGCCAGCAGCCCCTACGGCAGGGTGGGCCGTATGAATGAGCAGTTCTTC. Translated, it gives CASSPYGRVGRMNEQFF.

The genes are TRBV28 and TRBJ1-2; D call uncertain. V lost 3 bases to trimming and J lost 4 bases, with 9 bases between them. This CDR3 comprises 13 residues. Germline CDR1 MDHEN, CDR2 SYDVKM. The CDR3 spells CASSFRGAYGYTF. The CDR3 region has the DNA TGTGCCAGCAGTTTCCGGGGAGCCTATGGCTACACCTTC.

The chain joins TRBV28 to TRBJ2-7; 8 nucleotides agree with TRBD2. V dropped 3 bases and J dropped 6; count of bases not matched to a gene: 7. The CDR3 totals 14 residues. Germline loops: CDR1 MDHEN, CDR2 SYDVKM. In nucleotides, the CDR3 is TGTGCCAGCAGTTTCAGAGCGGGAGTTGTCGAGCAGTACTTC. Translated, it gives CASSFRAGVVEQYF.

This CDR3 is CASSLSGQPQHF. CDR3 in DNA: TGTGCCAGCAGCTTGTCAGGCCAGCCCCAGCATTTT. V usage is TRBV5-6 and J usage is TRBJ1-5; D is unresolved. V was cut by 1 base and J by 7 bases, with 6 bases left in between. Germline V lookup: CDR1 SGHDT, CDR2 YYEEEE. This CDR3 spans 12 amino acids.

This clone appeared once. This chain connects TRBV5-1 to TRBJ1-2; 12 positions agree with TRBD1. Trimming removed 4 bases from V and 3 bases from J; junction bases left unmatched: 4. CDR1 is SGHRS and CDR2 is YFSETQ in the germline V gene. The CDR3 length is 15 residues. The DNA of the CDR3 is TGCGCCAGCAGCGGCGGGACAGGGGGCGACTATGGCTACACCTTC. Translation gives CASSGGTGGDYGYTF. Together with reference TRBV5-1 and TRBJ1-2, the CDR3 gives the full variable domain: KAGVTQTPRYLIKTRGQQVTLSCSPISGHRSVSWYQQTPGQGLQFLFEYFSETQRNKGNFPGRFSGRQFSNSRSEMNVSTLELGDSALYLCASSGGTGGDYGYTFGSGTRLTVV.

This chain links TRBV11-1 with TRBJ2-5; D is ambiguous. Germline CDR1 is SGHAT and CDR2 is FQDESV (reference sequence). The V and J ends lost 5 bases and 5 bases respectively, with 9 bases between them. This CDR3 is built from 12 residues. Here the CDR3 reads CASSRGVETQYF. The CDR3 DNA reads as TGTGCCAGCAGCCGCGGTGTCGAGACCCAGTACTTC.

The chain links TRBV7-2 to TRBJ2-4, with a possible D match to TRBD2 (6 bases). The length of the CDR3 is 17 residues. V was cut by 5 bases and J by 3 bases, with 20 bases left in between. CDR1 SGHTA and CDR2 FQGNSA come from the germline V gene. This CDR3 reads CASSPGPGRGDKNIQYF. CDR3 coding DNA: TGTGCCAGCAGCCCCGGCCCCGGGAGAGGAGACAAAAACATTCAGTACTTC.

The chain is built from TRBV19 and TRBJ2-5, with D perhaps TRBD2 (5 bases). Germline assignment: CDR1 LNHDA and CDR2 SQIVND (reference sequence). Between the trimmed V and J ends, which lost 1 base and 12 bases, there was a span of 24 bases. The CDR3 totals 16 residues. CDR3: CASSIGGRSTTRPEYF. Written as DNA, the CDR3 is TGTGCCAGTAGTATAGGCGGCCGCTCGACTACCCGCCCTGAGTACTTC.

CDR3 in DNA: TGTGCCAGCAGCTACCTAGCGGGAGTAGGGACCGGGGAGCTGTTTTTT. Its protein product is CASSYLAGVGTGELFF. The rearrangement uses TRBV4-2 and TRBJ2-2, with 10 bases aligning to TRBD2. The V gene end was trimmed by 5 bases and the J gene end by 5 bases; junction bases not matched to a gene: 8. Germline V gene sequence: CDR1 LGHNA, CDR2 YNFKEQ. The CDR3 spans 16 residues.

The genes are TRBV25-1 and TRBJ1-6; a possible D gene is TRBD1 (6 bases). The V gene's germline CDR1 is MGHDK and CDR2 SYGVNS. Trimming removed 2 bases from V and 10 bases from J, with 9 bases in between. The CDR3 contains 13 residues. As DNA, the CDR3 is TGTGCCAGCAGTGAAAGGGGACACTCACCCCTCCACTTT. Amino acid sequence: CASSERGHSPLHF.

The chain couples TRBV9 to TRBJ2-1, with TRBD2 matching over 7 bases. Germline trimming cut 0 bases from V and 0 bases from J; bases unmatched to any gene: 0. Germline V lookup: CDR1 SGDLS, CDR2 YYNGEE. The CDR3 has 15 amino acids. The CDR3, as DNA: TGTGCCAGCAGCGTAGGGACTAGCTCCTACAATGAGCAGTTCTTC. Translating it yields CASSVGTSSYNEQFF.

This clone showed up just a few times. V usage is TRBV28 and J usage is TRBJ2-1, with D perhaps matching TRBD2 (6 bases). Per the germline V gene, CDR1 is MDHEN and CDR2 is SYDVKM. Trimming removed 3 bases from V and 3 bases from J, with 12 bases in between. This CDR3 comprises 15 residues. CDR3 bases: TGTGCCAGCAGTTTGGTCGAGCGGGTCTACAATGAGCAGTTCTTC. Encoded protein: CASSLVERVYNEQFF.

The genes are TRBV10-2 and TRBJ2-7; 7 bases map to TRBD2. Germline V gene lookup returns CDR1 WSHSY and CDR2 SAAADI. V shed 3 bases and J 4 bases; nucleotides not matched to a gene: 12. The CDR3 has 16 residues. DNA of the CDR3: TGCGCCAGCAGTGATCTTTCGGCGGGAGTGCAGTACGAGCAGTACTTC. Translation: CASSDLSAGVQYEQYF.

The rearrangement joins TRBV9 to TRBJ1-1; tentatively, D is TRBD1 (6 bases). The CDR3 loop spans 15 amino acids. The germline V gene has CDR1 SGDLS and CDR2 YYNGEE. V was shortened by 4 bases and J by 5 bases, with 18 bases between the two germline ends. CDR3 nucleotides: TGTGCCAGCAGCCCAATCGGGGGGGGCGGGACTGAAGCTTTCTTT. Amino acid sequence: CASSPIGGGGTEAFF. Supplemented by reference TRBV9 and TRBJ1-1, the full variable domain reads DSGVTQTPKHLITATGQRVTLRCSPRSGDLSVYWYQQSLDQGLQFLIQYYNGEERAKGNILERFSAQQFPDLHSELNLSSLELGDSALYFCASSPIGGGGTEAFFGQGTRLTVV.

The rearrangement links TRBV28 to TRBJ2-7; D not certain. Germline values: CDR1 MDHEN, CDR2 SYDVKM. This CDR3 has 14 residues. With 8 bases removed from V and 0 bases from J, the gap between germline ends came to 14 bases. This CDR3 is CASGMNLGSYEQYF. The CDR3 DNA is TGTGCCAGCGGCATGAATCTTGGCTCCTACGAGCAGTACTTC.

This chain connects TRBV6-1 to TRBJ2-5; 7 bases map to TRBD1. Trimming at V came to 6 bases and at J to 3 bases, leaving 4 bases not matched to a gene. This CDR3 contains 13 residues. CDR1 MNHNS and CDR2 SASEGT come from the germline V gene. CDR3 protein: CASSRDSKETQYF. The CDR3 DNA reads as TGTGCCAGCAGCCGGGACAGCAAAGAGACCCAGTACTTC.

The chain recombines TRBV30 with TRBJ1-3; the match to TRBD1 covers 12 bases. V was pared by 4 bases and J by 1 base, with 8 bases of the junction left unmatched. CDR3 size: 17 residues. CDR1 is GTSNPN, CDR2 SVGIG, per germline (reference sequence). CDR3 sequence reads: CAWNQWGQGASGNTIYF. The DNA for the CDR3 is TGTGCCTGGAATCAATGGGGACAGGGGGCTTCTGGAAACACCATATATTTT.

The chain uses TRBV5-1 and TRBJ2-1; 7 nucleotides line up with TRBD1. CDR1 SGHRS and CDR2 YFSETQ come from the germline V gene. With 4 bases clipped from V and 0 bases from J, the junction kept 19 bases outside the gene matches. CDR3 size: 20 residues. CDR3 sequence reads: CASSPGMTGRAAGSYNEQFF. The CDR3 nucleotides read TGCGCCAGCAGCCCCGGAATGACAGGGCGTGCGGCGGGCTCCTACAATGAGCAGTTCTTC.

This clone was recorded only once. The chain couples TRBV6-6 to TRBJ1-2, with D possibly TRBD1 on 6 matching bases. CDR3 length: 13 amino acids. Trimming cost V 6 bases and J 4 bases, with 12 bases left between them. Looked up from germline, CDR1 is MNHNY and CDR2 is SVGAGI (reference sequence). CDR3 in amino acids: CASSSDRVYGYTF. CDR3 coding DNA: TGTGCCAGCAGCTCGGACAGAGTCTATGGCTACACCTTC.

Written as DNA, the CDR3 is TGTGCCAGCAGTTTGATCCCGGGGAACACTGAAGCTTTCTTT. Its protein product is CASSLIPGNTEAFF. This chain connects TRBV27 to TRBJ1-1; D is unresolved. Trimming stripped 3 bases from V and 1 base from J, with 9 bases between. Germline V gives CDR1 MNHEY, CDR2 SMNVEV (reference sequence). CDR3 length: 14 amino acids.

V gene TRBV28 combines with J gene TRBJ1-2; the D is unclear. From germline, CDR1 is MDHEN and CDR2 SYDVKM. The CDR3 is 13 amino acids. Deletions cut 3 bases from V and 5 bases from J, with 10 bases between. The CDR3 protein is CASSFRGLYGYTF. Here the CDR3 DNA reads TGTGCCAGCAGTTTTAGAGGGTTATATGGCTACACCTTC.

The J gene is TRBJ1-1, the V gene TRBV5-5; D call uncertain. Germline V gives CDR1 SGHKS, CDR2 YYEKEE (reference sequence). This CDR3 comprises 15 residues. V gave up 2 bases and J gave up 0 bases, with 11 bases separating them. In DNA form, the CDR3 reads TGTGCCAGCAGCTTCCGAGCGGACGTGAACACTGAAGCTTTCTTT. Its protein product is CASSFRADVNTEAFF. The full variable domain, rest sourced from reference TRBV5-5 and TRBJ1-1, is DAGVTQSPTHLIKTRGQQVTLRCSPISGHKSVSWYQQVLGQGPQFIFQYYEKEERGRGNFPDRFSARQFPNYSSELNVNALLLGDSALYLCASSFRADVNTEAFFGQGTRLTVV.

The table lists this clone with a few counts. This CDR3 is CASSEGDLFGYTF. The CDR3 bases are TGTGCCAGCAGTGAAGGGGACTTGTTTGGCTACACCTTC. V is TRBV6-1 and J is TRBJ1-2; D is perhaps TRBD1 (5 bases). The CDR3 has 13 residues. Looked up from germline, CDR1 is MNHNS and CDR2 is SASEGT. The V end lost 1 base, the J end lost 7 bases, and 10 bases lay between the germline ends.

The genes are TRBV7-8 and TRBJ2-3; weak D call: TRBD1 (5 bases). The CDR3 covers 17 residues. V was pared by 0 bases and J by 2 bases, with 15 bases between. Per the germline V gene, CDR1 is SGHVS and CDR2 is FQNEAQ. The DNA of the CDR3 is TGTGCCAGCAGCTTAGCCATCGCAGTTGGGGCCACAGATACGCAGTATTTT. Protein product: CASSLAIAVGATDTQYF.

This clone was picked up one time. This sequence joins TRBV28 and TRBJ1-5; no clear D gene. Trimming removed 3 bases from V and 9 bases from J, with 9 bases in between. The germline CDR1 and CDR2 sequences are MDHEN and SYDVKM. This CDR3 comprises 12 residues. The CDR3 protein is CASSFSTPPQHF. The CDR3 region has the DNA TGTGCCAGCAGTTTCTCTACCCCGCCCCAGCATTTT.

The chain uses TRBV30 and TRBJ1-1, with D possibly matching TRBD1 (5 bases). CDR3 length: 16 residues. Germline lookup yields CDR1 GTSNPN and CDR2 SVGIG (reference sequence). V dropped 5 bases and J dropped 0 bases, with 19 bases sitting between them. CDR3: CAWGAKRLDLNTEAFF. CDR3 DNA sequence: TGTGCCTGGGGGGCTAAGAGGTTGGACCTGAACACTGAAGCTTTCTTT.

The genes are TRBV6-6 and TRBJ2-1; D is possibly TRBD1 (6 bases). The CDR3 spans 16 residues. Trimming removed 6 bases at V and 0 bases at J, with 15 bases between. CDR1 and CDR2 (germline): MNHNY, SVGAGI (reference sequence). CDR3 loop: CASSLQGAISYNEQFF. The CDR3 nucleotides are TGTGCCAGCAGCCTACAGGGTGCGATCTCCTACAATGAGCAGTTCTTC.

V and J are TRBV5-1 and TRBJ2-1, with 8 bases aligning to TRBD2. Germline loops: CDR1 SGHRS, CDR2 YFSETQ. This CDR3 comprises 16 residues. The V segment lost 1 base and the J segment 2 bases; nucleotides outside the gene matches: 5. The CDR3 here is CASSLTSGNPYNEQFF. CDR3 nucleotides: TGCGCCAGCAGCTTGACTAGCGGAAACCCCTACAATGAGCAGTTCTTC.